The present T cell receptor (beta chain) was sequenced within a study of T cells in localized non-small cell lung cancer. The repertoire was sequenced with immunoSEQ multiplex PCR; TCRdb's copy has only in-frame clones and lacks some. The table has around 23,000 clones, over 75% seen once. Germline-derived CDR1 and CDR2 are SEHNR and FQNEAQ (reference sequence). V lost 0 bases to trimming and J lost 9 bases, with 12 bases between them. The CDR3 has 14 amino acids. A few counts support this clone. This chain uses TRBV7-9 with TRBJ2-1; D remains ambiguous. Sample: peripheral blood, taken before any cancer treatment. The receptor's source is a woman aged 40-69 years with stage I lung adenocarcinoma. CDR3 in amino acids: CASSLAEIGSEQFF. Here the CDR3 DNA reads TGTGCCAGCAGCTTAGCCGAGATAGGAAGTGAGCAGTTCTTC.